This TCR beta chain appears in the sequencing data of a study of blood T cell repertoires in COVID-19. The overall study: Samples came from the United States, Italy and Spain, spanning acute and convalescent COVID-19. PBMCs, B-cell-depleted T cells, or T cells provided the cDNA or gDNA that made up the material.

Trimming took 1 base from V and 6 from J; bases not matched to a gene: 7. There are 14 residues in the CDR3. The germline V gene encodes CDR1 SGHNT and CDR2 YYREEE (reference sequence). Per the authors' pipeline: Scientists estimated how many nucleated cells there were by amplifying reference gene primers. TCRdb's copy holds only in-frame clones and misses some; the assay was immunoSEQ multiplex PCR. The DNA was the basis for D and trimming; V, J and clone size are from that table. The sample includes roughly 98,000 clones, roughly four fifths seen only once; the top ten take about 13%. The chain recombines TRBV5-4 with TRBJ2-7, with TRBD1 matching 7 bases. The source material was peripheral blood. The TCR comes from a human donor in a cohort sampled during active COVID-19. Here the CDR3 reads CASSLSRGQGEQYF. The DNA for the CDR3 is TGTGCCAGCAGCTTGTCGAGGGGGCAGGGCGAGCAGTACTTC.